The entry below describes one TCR beta chain. The specificity of this receptor is unknown. This entry comes from a study of CXCR3-negative and CXCR3-positive naive CD8 T cells (dated by TCRdb to about 2019). For the study in its entirety: In total, about 135 million TRB reads were obtained, or roughly 1.5 +/- 0.3 million reads per library. Naive subsets from about 5 donors and memory cells from 3 donors were included in the TRBV-TRBJ cluster analysis. Diversity and physicochemical repertoire analyses were performed on approximately 10 donors pooled from two independent experiments.

General study outcomes and caveats: Because surface CD5, which is linked to self-reactivity in mice, was comparable between the naive subsets, TCR interaction strength was also inferred from TRB CDR3 physicochemical properties. Freshly isolated PBMCs were used for most assays because CXCR3 expression partially decreased after cryopreservation. TRB CDR3s from CXCR3-positive naive cells showed higher hydrophobicity (lower Kidera factor 4), lower energy, and higher strength and volume indices than CXCR3-negative naive cells. Similar TRBV-TRBJ usage was shown by naive CXCR3-negative and CXCR3-positive cells from the same donor, whereas distinct patterns were shown by memory cells. Both naive subsets had comparably high repertoire diversity, while memory CD8+ T cells had much lower repertoire diversity.

The reads were generated on a NextSeq 550. The Human TCR Profiling Kit (MiLaboratory) was used to prepare UMI-labeled 5' RACE TRB cDNA libraries. cDNA synthesis used the entire amount of extracted RNA, and PCR amplification then used the entire amount of cDNA produced. The libraries were made side by side, with each library going through the same number of PCR cycles. As for the authors' bioinformatics: With a requirement of at least two reads per UMI, MIGEC and MiXCR extracted about 52,000 +/- 9,100 unique UMI-labeled TRB cDNA molecules per library. On average, each library contained approximately 40,000 +/- 10,000 functional in-frame TRB CDR3 nucleotide clonotypes without stop codons. After downsampling to 5000 UMI-labeled TRB molecules per sample, diversity metrics, including normalized Shannon-Wiener and Chao1, were computed in VDJtools. For the central five CDR3 residues, VDJtools calculated physicochemical properties weighted by clonotype size, namely interaction energy, strength, volume and Kidera factor 4. Following reprocessing of the reads by TCRdb, the data hold one row per CDR3 protein sequence and no DNA is available. The V and J calls shown here were made by TCRdb, not taken from the authors' results. The table for this sample records 55,000 to 70,000 distinct CDR3 sequences. Together, the top ten hold more than 0.5% of the sample.

Each CD8+ T cell subset was flow-sorted in triplicate, and around 320,000 cells per subset were placed directly into RLT lysis buffer. Naive CD8+ T cells were defined stringently as CD45RO-CCR7+CD27+CD95- to exclude memory contaminants. Peripheral blood mononuclear cells were isolated from buffy coats by standard density gradient centrifugation. Naive CXCR3-negative and CXCR3-positive CD8+ T cells were flow-sorted using a FACSAria III. Total RNA was extracted from sorted cells with an RNeasy Mini Kit. CDR3 length: 15 amino acids, cysteine to phenylalanine. The DNA is not on file. The chain was built from TRBV21-1 and TRBJ1-5; TCRdb calls TRBD1, which cannot be checked without DNA. TRBV21-1 has pseudogene status. The receptor's source is a human donor in good health. Some clones in this sample may be carry-over from other donors' samples. What was sequenced was naive CXCR3+ CD8+ T cells from blood. What the cell subset or site label conveys for this sample: CD45RO-CCR7+CD27+CD95- naive CD8+ T cells expressing CXCR3 (TNR3+). The CDR3 region reads CASSKRGGWDQPQHF.